Sequencing of this T cell receptor (beta chain) was carried out in a study of neoadjuvant anti-PD-1 for oral cavity cancer. Study-wide points: Higher pretreatment blood Treg/Th17 ratios correlated with higher pretreatment blood and lower post-treatment tumor TCRbeta clonality.

Assay used: immunoSEQ multiplex PCR; TCRdb lists only in-frame clones, some missing. The table records 15,000 to 20,000 clones, about 67% of them present only once. This clone was counted between two and nine times. Its antigen remains unknown. The V gene lost 4 bases and the J gene lost 10 bases, with 15 bases spanning the gap. The CDR3 covers 13 residues. Germline CDR1 SGHVS, CDR2 FNYEAQ. J is TRBJ2-3 and V is TRBV7-6; no definite D call. The receptor comes from a person aged 40 to 85 with oral cavity squamous cell carcinoma. This specimen consisted of PBMCs, obtained before nivolumab (anti-PD-1) treatment. The CDR3, as DNA: TGTGCCAGCAGCTCGACTGGCTCATCCCCGCAGTATTTT. This codes for CASSSTGSSPQYF.